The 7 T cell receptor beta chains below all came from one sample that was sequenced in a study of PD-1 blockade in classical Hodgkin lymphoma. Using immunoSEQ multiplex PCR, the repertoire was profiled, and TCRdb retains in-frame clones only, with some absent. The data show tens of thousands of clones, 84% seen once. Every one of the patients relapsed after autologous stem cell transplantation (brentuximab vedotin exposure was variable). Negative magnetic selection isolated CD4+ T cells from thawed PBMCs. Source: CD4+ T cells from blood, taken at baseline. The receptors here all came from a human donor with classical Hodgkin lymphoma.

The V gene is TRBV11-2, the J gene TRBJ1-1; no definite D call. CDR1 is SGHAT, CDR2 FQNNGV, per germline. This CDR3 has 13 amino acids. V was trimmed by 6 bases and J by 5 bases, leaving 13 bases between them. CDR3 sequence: CASSIGIRTEAFF. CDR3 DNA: TGTGCCAGCAGTATAGGGATACGGACTGAAGCTTTCTTT.

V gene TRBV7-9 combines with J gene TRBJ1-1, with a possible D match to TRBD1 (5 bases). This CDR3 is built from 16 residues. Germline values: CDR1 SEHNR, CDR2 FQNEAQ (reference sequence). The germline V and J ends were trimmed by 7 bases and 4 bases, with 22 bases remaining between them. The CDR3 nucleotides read TGTGCCAGCACCCAACAAGCGGGGGTAGGTTTCACTGAAGCTTTCTTT. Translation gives CASTQQAGVGFTEAFF.

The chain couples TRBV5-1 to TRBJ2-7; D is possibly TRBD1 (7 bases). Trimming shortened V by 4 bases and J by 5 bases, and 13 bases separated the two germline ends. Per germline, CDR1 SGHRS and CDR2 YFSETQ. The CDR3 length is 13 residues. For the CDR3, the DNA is TGCGCCAGCAGCCGACAGGGAGGCGACGAGCAGTACTTC. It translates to CASSRQGGDEQYF.

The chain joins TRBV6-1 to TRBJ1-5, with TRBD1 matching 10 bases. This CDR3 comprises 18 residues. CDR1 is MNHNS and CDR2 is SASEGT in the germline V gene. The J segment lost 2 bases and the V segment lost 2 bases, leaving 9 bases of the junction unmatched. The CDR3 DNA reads TGTGCCAGCAGTGAAACTCCGGGACAGGGGTCCGGCAATCAGCCCCAGCATTTT. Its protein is CASSETPGQGSGNQPQHF.

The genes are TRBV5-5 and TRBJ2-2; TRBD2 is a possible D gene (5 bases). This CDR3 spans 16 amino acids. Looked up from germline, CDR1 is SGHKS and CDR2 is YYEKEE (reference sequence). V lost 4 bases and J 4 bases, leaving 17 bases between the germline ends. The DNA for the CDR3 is TGTGCCAGCAGCCTAGGAGCGGACTTCTCCACCGGGGAGCTGTTTTTT. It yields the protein CASSLGADFSTGELFF.

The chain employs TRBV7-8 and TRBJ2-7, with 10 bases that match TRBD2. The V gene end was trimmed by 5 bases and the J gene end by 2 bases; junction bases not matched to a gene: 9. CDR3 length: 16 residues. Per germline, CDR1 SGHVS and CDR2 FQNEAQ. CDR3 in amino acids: CASSLAPLAGAYEQYF. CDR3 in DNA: TGTGCCAGCAGCCTCGCCCCCCTAGCGGGGGCCTACGAGCAGTACTTC.

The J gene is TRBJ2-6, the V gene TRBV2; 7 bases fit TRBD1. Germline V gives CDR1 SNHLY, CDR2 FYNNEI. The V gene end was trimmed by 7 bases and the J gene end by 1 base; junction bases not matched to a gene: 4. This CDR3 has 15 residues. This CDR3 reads CASKDRKSGANVLTF. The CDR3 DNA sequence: TGTGCCAGCAAGGACAGGAAATCTGGGGCCAACGTCCTGACTTTC. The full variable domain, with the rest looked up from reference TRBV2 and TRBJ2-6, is EPEVTQTPSHQVTQMGQEVILRCVPISNHLYFYWYRQILGQKVEFLVSFYNNEISEKSEIFDDQFSVERPDGSNFTLKIRSTKLEDSAMYFCASKDRKSGANVLTFGAGSRLTVL.